This T cell receptor (beta chain) was sequenced in a study of cytomegalovirus exposure and HLA in healthy donors. V lost 4 bases, J lost 3 bases, and 5 bases stayed unmatched. Germline CDR1 GTSNPN, CDR2 SVGIG (reference sequence). The CDR3 consists of 15 residues. This clone was recorded many times. Its matching antigen is unknown. Broader study findings: Apparent HLA restriction characterized most CMV-associated TCR beta chains in a later analysis. Reports showed the classifier diagnosing cytomegalovirus status with high specificity and sensitivity. Sequencing depth across donors, presence/absence analyses assumed, was roughly uniform. An analysis was carried out at a later point. It showed that HLA-associated TCR beta chains were more clonally expanded than equally common non-associated chains.

Vbeta (60) and Jbeta (13) primers were used in the PCR. The method was immunoSEQ multiplex PCR; TCRdb's version includes in-frame clones alone and lacks a portion of them. The table includes 110,000 or so clones, over 65% detected once. This sequence originates from a female donor in good health and CMV-seronegative. The sample taken for sequencing was PBMCs. The rearrangement joins TRBV30 to TRBJ2-2, with TRBD2 matching 10 bases. The CDR3 region has the DNA TGTGCCTGGAAAACAAGCGGGGGGGACACCGGGGAGCTGTTTTTT. Residues: CAWKTSGGDTGELFF.